Shown below are 5 T cell receptor beta chains from a single sample sequenced in a study of response to subunit inactivated influenza vaccine. TCRdb re-called the RT-PCR reads through MiXCR, storing one row per CDR3 protein. The data contain 290,000 or so distinct CDR3 sequences, roughly 22% of them singletons. The material sequenced was PBMCs from blood, taken approximately 20 months after vaccination. Source of these receptors: a man aged 50 to 75 who received an inactivated influenza vaccine.

This clonotype was seen only a few times. J is TRBJ2-7 and V is TRBV4-2; 16 nucleotides line up with TRBD2. The germline gives CDR1 LGHNA, CDR2 YNFKEQ. V shed 4 bases, J shed 3 bases, and the junction held 3 bases outside the gene matches. CDR3 size: 16 residues. In DNA, the CDR3 is TGTGCCAGCAGCCCTGGGACTAGCGGGGGGGGCTACGAGCAGTACTTC. Its protein product is CASSPGTSGGGYEQYF.

This rearrangement joins TRBV10-3 to TRBJ2-2; the D gene is possibly TRBD1 (6 bases). V lost 1 base, J lost 3 bases, and 6 bases lay in between. Germline-derived CDR1 and CDR2 are ENHRY and SYGVKD. This CDR3 is built from 14 residues. CDR3 protein: CAISEYRDTGELFF. CDR3 coding DNA: TGTGCCATCAGTGAGTACAGGGACACCGGGGAGCTGTTTTTT.

This clonotype was seen a handful of times. The rearrangement uses TRBV5-4 and TRBJ1-4; D remains unclear. CDR3 length: 14 amino acids. The V end was cut by 1 base, the J end by 6 bases, with 10 bases between. Germline V gene lookup returns CDR1 SGHNT and CDR2 YYREEE (reference sequence). The CDR3: CASSLRTGDEKLFF. Written as DNA, the CDR3 is TGTGCCAGCAGCTTGAGGACGGGAGATGAAAAACTGTTTTTT.

V and J are TRBV12-3 or TRBV12-4 and TRBJ1-1, with a possible D match to TRBD1 (6 bases). The CDR3 has 13 residues. The ends were cut back, 5 bases at V and 3 bases at J, with 10 bases in the middle. The CDR3 DNA reads as TGTGCCAGCAGTACCTGGACAGACACTGAAGCTTTCTTT. Amino acids: CASSTWTDTEAFF.

The J gene is TRBJ2-1, the V gene TRBV4-2; the D gene is possibly TRBD2 (7 bases). The CDR3 is 16 residues long. Trimming removed 4 bases from V and 1 base from J, with 14 bases in between. The germline V gene has CDR1 LGHNA and CDR2 YNFKEQ. DNA of the CDR3: TGTGCCAGCAGCCGTGAGGGGGGGGGATCCTACAATGAGCAGTTCTTC. The encoded protein is CASSREGGGSYNEQFF.